The present T cell receptor (beta chain) was sequenced within a study of spatial heterogeneity in lung cancer. Whole-study findings and limits: One measure, the expanded intratumoral alpha and beta TCR count, tracked tumor mutation counts.

One entry per CDR3 protein, called by TCRdb with MiXCR from the 5' RACE reads. The sample shows over 25,000 distinct CDR3 sequences, roughly 6.9% of them seen only once. Remarks on this clonotype: Its matching antigen is unknown.

Time point defined: sample taken at primary tumor resection. Sequencing of whole RNA from tumor, nontumor lung or frozen PBMC involved no sorting. V shed 4 bases, J shed 0 bases, and the junction held 5 bases outside the gene matches. Germline CDR1 MDHEN, CDR2 SYDVKM. The CDR3 loop spans 17 amino acids. The chain has TRBV28 and TRBJ2-3; 12 bases agree with TRBD2. The clonotype comes from a male donor with early-stage non-small cell lung cancer. The source material was lung tumor tissue, sampled at surgery. Here the CDR3 DNA reads TGTGCCAGCAGTTACAGGACTAGCGGGATCAGCACAGATACGCAGTATTTT. It translates to CASSYRTSGISTDTQYF.